This T cell receptor (beta chain) is from a study of blood T cell repertoires in COVID-19 (dated by TCRdb to 2018 to 2020). In the study overall: The collaborator samples originated in the United States, Italy and Spain and spanned the acute and convalescent phases of COVID-19. Samples were obtained from the ongoing ImmuneRACE study (first 160 participants) and from 1,254 subjects provided by 6 global collaborators. Where available, HLA class I and class II types were obtained from metadata supplied by the sample provider rather than from assay-based typing. The sample metadata nearly always contained a de-identified subject ID, COVID-19 status, age in years and sex. Deeply sampled blood TCRbeta repertoires from subjects exposed to, actively infected with, or recovered from COVID-19 were included in the dataset. The prospective study material was composed of cDNA or gDNA derived from T cells, B-cell-depleted T cells, or PBMCs. The repertoires were released in a freely available public database intended as a resource for research on the immune response to SARS-CoV-2.

Comments on this clone: Its antigen target is currently unknown. There are no base qualities to consult, and no much larger clone falls within one base.

TCRbeta CDR3 regions were amplified from genomic DNA using the immunoSEQ Assay, a bias-controlled multiplex PCR. The authors' pipeline ran thus. Nucleated cell counts per sample were estimated from amplification of reference gene primers within the assay. To quantify the absolute abundance of each unique TCRbeta CDR3 rearrangement, sequence reads were collapsed and filtered. For each sample, productive Simpson clonality was calculated as the square root of Simpson's diversity index over productive rearrangements. TCRdb took this table from immuneACCESS and kept in-frame rearrangements with V and J called. Such tables lack part of the clones; where checked against another copy, unresolved V genes explain under half of the gap, and the rest is unexplained. The V and J calls and clone size come from that table; D and trimming were worked out from the DNA. The sample profile shows 80,000 to 90,000 clones; more than 65% of them were found once. The biggest ten clones account for approximately 10% of the sample.

Collaborating institutions collected whole blood in K2EDTA tubes following their own protocols. For TCRbeta analysis, collaborators shipped samples as frozen whole blood, isolated PBMCs, or DNA extracted from either of those sample types. Based on the germline V gene (reference sequence), the CDR1 and CDR2 sequences are MNHEY and SMNVEV. The CDR3 has 14 amino acids, counting the end cysteine and phenylalanine. The kept DNA is CDR3 alone, 42 bases in frame from the first base. Trimming accounts for 6 bases at V and 6 bases at J, while the number of junction bases matched to no gene is 6. Results the study describes overall, beyond this receptor: The amount of clinical and demographic metadata varied by source and participant and was provided uncurated.

The sequenced sample consisted of peripheral blood. The rearrangement combines TRBV27 with TRBJ2-2; the junction holds 8 bases that match TRBD2. The TCR sequence derives from a man between 65 and 79 years old with acute or convalescent COVID-19. The CDR3 protein is CASSSGGRAGELFF. In nucleotides, the sequence is TGTGCCAGCAGCTCGGGGGGGCGCGCCGGGGAGCTGTTTTTT.